The rows below give T cell receptor beta chains drawn from one sample of a study of T-cell memory formation after mild COVID-19. TCRdb reanalysed the 5' RACE reads using MiXCR and keeps one entry per CDR3 protein. The table shows a few hundred thousand distinct CDR3 sequences, with around 15% occurring only once. Sample: PBMCs or a T cell subset sorted from them (not recorded which). These TCRs come from a man in his late teens or twenties who had mild COVID-19 (a few samples of this study predate the infection). Cell type and time point are not known. CDR3s leave out the opening cysteine and the closing phenylalanine or tryptophan.

TRBJ1-2,TRBV3-1,ASSQGTYGYT
TRBJ1-6,TRBV6-5,ASSYSIPGLGASPLH
TRBJ2-1,TRBV14,ASSQVARYPYNEQF
TRBJ2-1,TRBV20-1,SARDSGTEQF
TRBJ2-3,TRBV6-5,ASSSTGTRGTDTQY
TRBJ2-3,TRBV7-9,ASSLRITTDTQY
TRBJ1-1,TRBV18,ASSPSDTFRGTEAF
TRBJ1-2,TRBV9,ASSARVEYGYT
TRBJ2-7,TRBV7-2,ASSPGQGSGYEQY
TRBJ2-7,TRBV20-1,SAVGLLNSYEQY
TRBJ1-1,TRBV5-1,ASRVSVNTEAF
TRBJ2-1,TRBV7-9,ASGSLAAIYNEQF
TRBJ2-7,TRBV7-9,ASSVGQGPSYEQY
TRBJ1-1,TRBV5-1,ASSLVTGVGDTEAF
TRBJ1-5,TRBV6-6,ASSDPSNQPQH
TRBJ2-7,TRBV10-2,ASRAGTGGDSSYEQY
TRBJ1-6,TRBV6-1,ASSEEGSYNSPLH
TRBJ1-2,TRBV5-5,ASSLERTGYGYT
TRBJ1-6,TRBV18,ASSRDRDGPLH
TRBJ2-5,TRBV20-1,SARDIPGEYQETQY
TRBJ1-3,TRBV7-9,ASSVTAPGNTIY
TRBJ1-2,TRBV6-2/TRBV6-3,ASRRGAGYT
TRBJ1-5,TRBV3-1,ASSHRDRGSGQPQH
TRBJ2-5,TRBV6-5,ASSPGQGLQY
TRBJ1-2,TRBV6-5,ASSDSTRKQGYT
TRBJ2-7,TRBV18,ASSEQGSSYEQY
TRBJ1-1,TRBV7-6,ASSLVGTGQHTEAF
TRBJ2-5,TRBV10-3,AISEGTAGLQTQY
TRBJ2-5,TRBV5-4,ASSLGGTGETQY
TRBJ2-1,TRBV11-3,ASSLSQSGGQGEQF
TRBJ1-2,TRBV9,ASSGQESYGYT
TRBJ2-3,TRBV12-3/TRBV12-4,ASSLHHPTSGSTDTQY
TRBJ2-1,TRBV7-3,ASSTFPGQDEQF
TRBJ2-2,TRBV7-2,ASSSPRQRTGELF
TRBJ2-2,TRBV11-2,ASSFVAGGASGRHAGELF
TRBJ1-6,TRBV7-9,ASSSPRGNSPLH
TRBJ1-6,TRBV6-5,ASSRQVRSPLH
TRBJ1-1,TRBV7-2,ASSLGDRENTEAF
TRBJ1-6,TRBV7-2,ASSYRLGVNSPLH
TRBJ2-6,TRBV5-6,ASSAYSSGANVLT
TRBJ2-1,TRBV20-1,SAPRTGLGSYNEQF
TRBJ1-2,TRBV10-3,AIGRGGTYGYT
TRBJ2-4,TRBV20-1,SAGGSYIQY
TRBJ2-2,TRBV6-5,ASSYSWLGGELF
TRBJ1-5,TRBV12-3/TRBV12-4,ASSLRQIGQPQH
TRBJ2-3,TRBV12-3/TRBV12-4,ASSVRQGASTDTQY
TRBJ2-7,TRBV5-1,ASSSGTSGVPRLYEQY
TRBJ1-2,TRBV6-5,ASSYSLTFDYGYT
TRBJ2-7,TRBV7-9,ASSLGAEQY
TRBJ2-1,TRBV5-1,ASSLGAGGNEQF
TRBJ1-6,TRBV12-3/TRBV12-4,ASTDIISLNSPLH
TRBJ2-1,TRBV4-3,ASSQGTSGYNEQF
TRBJ1-5,TRBV15,ATSRDYQPQH
TRBJ2-7,TRBV27,ASSPSQVAVVHEQY
TRBJ2-1,TRBV7-2,ASSSRTSGVNEQF
TRBJ2-5,TRBV11-2,ASSSYGRGPRETQY
TRBJ2-2,TRBV5-6,AMANGVTGELF